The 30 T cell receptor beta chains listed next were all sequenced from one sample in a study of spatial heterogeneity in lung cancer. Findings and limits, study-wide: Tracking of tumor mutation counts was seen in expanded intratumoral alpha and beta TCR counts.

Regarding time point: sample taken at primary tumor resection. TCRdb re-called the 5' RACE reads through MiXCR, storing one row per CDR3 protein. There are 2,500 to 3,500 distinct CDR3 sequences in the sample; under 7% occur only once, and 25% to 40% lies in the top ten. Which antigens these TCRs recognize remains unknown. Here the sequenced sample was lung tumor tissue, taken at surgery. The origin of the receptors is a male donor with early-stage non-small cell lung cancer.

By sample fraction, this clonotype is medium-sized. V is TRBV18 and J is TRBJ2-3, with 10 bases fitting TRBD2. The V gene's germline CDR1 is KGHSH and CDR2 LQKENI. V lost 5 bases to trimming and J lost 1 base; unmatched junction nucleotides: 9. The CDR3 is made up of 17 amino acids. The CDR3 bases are TGTGCCAGCTCAGCTAGCGGGAGCCCCACCGGCACAGATACGCAGTATTTT. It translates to CASSASGSPTGTDTQYF.

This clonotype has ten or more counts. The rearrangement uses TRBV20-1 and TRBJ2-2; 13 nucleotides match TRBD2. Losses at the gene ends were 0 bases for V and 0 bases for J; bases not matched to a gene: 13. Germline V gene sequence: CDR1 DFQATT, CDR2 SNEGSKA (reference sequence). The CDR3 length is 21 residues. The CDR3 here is CSARDPTSGRVVLANTGELFF. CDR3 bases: TGCAGTGCTAGAGATCCCACTAGCGGGAGGGTGGTGTTGGCGAACACCGGGGAGCTGTTTTTT.

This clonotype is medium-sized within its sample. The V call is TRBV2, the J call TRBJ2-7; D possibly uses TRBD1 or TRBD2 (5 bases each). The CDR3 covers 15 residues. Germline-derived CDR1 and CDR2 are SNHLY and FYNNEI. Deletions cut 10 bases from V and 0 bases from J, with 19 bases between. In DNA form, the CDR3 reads TGTGCCACCCTCATTGGTGGGGGAAGCTCCTACGAGCAGTACTTC. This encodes CATLIGGGSSYEQYF.

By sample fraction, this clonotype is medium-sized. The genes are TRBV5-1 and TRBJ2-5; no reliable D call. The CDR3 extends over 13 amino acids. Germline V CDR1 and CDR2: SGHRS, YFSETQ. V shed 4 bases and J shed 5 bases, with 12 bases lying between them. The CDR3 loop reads CASSRQAGETQYF. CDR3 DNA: TGCGCCAGCAGCCGGCAGGCTGGGGAGACCCAGTACTTC.

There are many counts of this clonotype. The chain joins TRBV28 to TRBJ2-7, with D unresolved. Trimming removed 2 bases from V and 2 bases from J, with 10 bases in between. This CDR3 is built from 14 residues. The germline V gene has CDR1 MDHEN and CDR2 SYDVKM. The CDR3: CASSLGVNPYEQYF. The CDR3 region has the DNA TGTGCCAGCAGTTTAGGGGTTAACCCCTACGAGCAGTACTTC.

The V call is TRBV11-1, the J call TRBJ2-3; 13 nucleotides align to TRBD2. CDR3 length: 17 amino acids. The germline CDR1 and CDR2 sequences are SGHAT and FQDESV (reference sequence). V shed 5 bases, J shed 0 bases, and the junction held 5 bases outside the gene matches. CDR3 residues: CASSTRTSGSSTDTQYF. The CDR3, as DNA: TGTGCCAGCAGCACTCGGACTAGCGGGAGTAGCACAGATACGCAGTATTTT.

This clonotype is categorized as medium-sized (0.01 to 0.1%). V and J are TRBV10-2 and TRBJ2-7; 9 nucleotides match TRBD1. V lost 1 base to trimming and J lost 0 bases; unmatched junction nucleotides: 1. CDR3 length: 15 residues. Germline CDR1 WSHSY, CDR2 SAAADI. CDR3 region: CASSEWTGDSYEQYF. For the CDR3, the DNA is TGCGCCAGCAGTGAGTGGACAGGGGACTCCTACGAGCAGTACTTC.

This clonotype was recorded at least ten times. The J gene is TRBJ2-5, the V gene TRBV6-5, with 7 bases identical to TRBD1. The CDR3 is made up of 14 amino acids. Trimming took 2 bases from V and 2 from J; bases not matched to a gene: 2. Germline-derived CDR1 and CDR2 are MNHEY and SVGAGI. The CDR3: CASSYLTGQETQYF. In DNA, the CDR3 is TGTGCCAGCAGTTACCTGACAGGGCAAGAGACCCAGTACTTC.

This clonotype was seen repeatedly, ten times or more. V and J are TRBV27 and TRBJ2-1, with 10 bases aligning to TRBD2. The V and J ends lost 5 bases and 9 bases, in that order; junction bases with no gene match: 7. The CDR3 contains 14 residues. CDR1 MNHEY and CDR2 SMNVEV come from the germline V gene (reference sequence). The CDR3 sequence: CASSLTLAGSEQFF. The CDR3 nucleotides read TGTGCCAGCAGTCTCACACTAGCGGGGAGTGAGCAGTTCTTC.

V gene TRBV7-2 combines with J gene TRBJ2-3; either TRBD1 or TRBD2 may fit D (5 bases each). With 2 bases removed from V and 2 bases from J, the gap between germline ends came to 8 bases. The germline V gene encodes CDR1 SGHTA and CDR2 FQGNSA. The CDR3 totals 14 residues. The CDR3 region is CASSLRDPTDTQYF. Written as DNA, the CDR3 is TGTGCCAGCAGCTTACGGGACCCCACAGATACGCAGTATTTT.

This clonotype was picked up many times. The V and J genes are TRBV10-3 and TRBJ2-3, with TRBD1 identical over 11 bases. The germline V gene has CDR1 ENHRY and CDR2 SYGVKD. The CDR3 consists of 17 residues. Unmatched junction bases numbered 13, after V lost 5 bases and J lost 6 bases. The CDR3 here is CAISPYSGTGGRDTQYF. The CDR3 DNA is TGTGCCATCAGTCCCTACTCCGGGACAGGGGGACGGGATACGCAGTATTTT.

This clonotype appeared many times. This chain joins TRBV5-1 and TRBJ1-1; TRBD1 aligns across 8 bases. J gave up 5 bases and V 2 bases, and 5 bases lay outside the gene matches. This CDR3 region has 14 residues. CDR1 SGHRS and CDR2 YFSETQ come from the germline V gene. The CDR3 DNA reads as TGCGCCAGCAGCTTTCTGGACAGGGAAACTGAAGCTTTCTTT. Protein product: CASSFLDRETEAFF.

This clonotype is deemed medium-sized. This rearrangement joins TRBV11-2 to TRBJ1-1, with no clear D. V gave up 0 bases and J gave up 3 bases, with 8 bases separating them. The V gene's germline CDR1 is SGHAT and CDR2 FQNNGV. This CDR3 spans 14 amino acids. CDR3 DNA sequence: TGTGCCAGCAGCTTAGAGCAGGCCTACACTGAAGCTTTCTTT. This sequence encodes CASSLEQAYTEAFF.

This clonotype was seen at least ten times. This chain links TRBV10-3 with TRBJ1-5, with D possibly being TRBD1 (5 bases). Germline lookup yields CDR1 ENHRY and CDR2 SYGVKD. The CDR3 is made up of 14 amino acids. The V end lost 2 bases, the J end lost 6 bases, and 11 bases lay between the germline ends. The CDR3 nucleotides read TGTGCCATCAGTGAGGAGGGACCGGGTCAGCCCCAGCATTTT. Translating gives CAISEEGPGQPQHF.

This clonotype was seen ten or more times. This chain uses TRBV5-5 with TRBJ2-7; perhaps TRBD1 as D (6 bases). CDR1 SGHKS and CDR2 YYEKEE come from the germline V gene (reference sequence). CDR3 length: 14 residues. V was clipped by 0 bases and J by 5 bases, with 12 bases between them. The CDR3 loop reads CASSLDRAADEQYF. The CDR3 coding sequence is TGTGCCAGCAGCTTGGACAGGGCTGCGGACGAGCAGTACTTC.

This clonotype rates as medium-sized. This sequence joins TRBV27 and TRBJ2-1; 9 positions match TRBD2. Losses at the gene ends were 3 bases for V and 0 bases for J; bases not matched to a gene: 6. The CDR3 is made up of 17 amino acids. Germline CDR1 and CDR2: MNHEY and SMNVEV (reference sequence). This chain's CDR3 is CASSLGRGGGSYNEQFF. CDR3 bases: TGTGCCAGCAGTTTGGGGCGGGGGGGCGGCTCCTACAATGAGCAGTTCTTC.

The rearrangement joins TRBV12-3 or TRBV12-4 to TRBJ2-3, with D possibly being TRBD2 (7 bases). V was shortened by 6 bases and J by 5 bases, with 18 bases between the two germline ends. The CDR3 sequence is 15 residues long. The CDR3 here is CASRGRGGAGDTQYF. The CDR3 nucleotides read TGTGCCAGCAGGGGGAGGGGGGGGGCAGGAGATACGCAGTATTTT.

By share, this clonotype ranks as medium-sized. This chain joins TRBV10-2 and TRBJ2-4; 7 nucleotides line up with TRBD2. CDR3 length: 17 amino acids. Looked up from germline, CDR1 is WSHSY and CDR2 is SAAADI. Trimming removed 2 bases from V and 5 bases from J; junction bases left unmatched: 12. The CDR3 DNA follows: TGCGCCAGCAGTGAGATCCGGGGGGTATCGGGGGAAAACATTCAGTACTTC. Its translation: CASSEIRGVSGENIQYF.

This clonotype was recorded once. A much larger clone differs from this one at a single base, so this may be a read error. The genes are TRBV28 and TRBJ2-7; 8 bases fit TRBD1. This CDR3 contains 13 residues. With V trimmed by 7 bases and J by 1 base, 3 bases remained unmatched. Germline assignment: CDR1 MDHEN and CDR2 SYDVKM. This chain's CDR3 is CASTRQGSYEQYF. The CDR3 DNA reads TGTGCCAGCACGAGACAGGGGTCCTACGAGCAGTACTTC.

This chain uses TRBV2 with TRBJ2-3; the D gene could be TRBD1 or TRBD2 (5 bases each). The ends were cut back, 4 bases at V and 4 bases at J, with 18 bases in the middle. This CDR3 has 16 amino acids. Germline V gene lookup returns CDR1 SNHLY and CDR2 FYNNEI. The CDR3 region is CASSGRDRDPADTQYF. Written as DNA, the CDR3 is TGTGCCAGCAGTGGCCGGGACCGGGATCCGGCAGATACGCAGTATTTT.

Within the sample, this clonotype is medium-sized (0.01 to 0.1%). The CDR3 DNA reads as TGCGCCAGCAGCCAAGGGCCCGGGGAGGGGTACGTTGGGCAGTTCTTC. It yields the protein CASSQGPGEGYVGQFF. The chain recombines TRBV4-3 with TRBJ2-1; 7 bases are shared with TRBD2. Per germline, CDR1 LGHNA and CDR2 YSLEER. Germline trimming cut 1 base from V and 12 bases from J; bases unmatched to any gene: 15. The CDR3 length is 16 residues.

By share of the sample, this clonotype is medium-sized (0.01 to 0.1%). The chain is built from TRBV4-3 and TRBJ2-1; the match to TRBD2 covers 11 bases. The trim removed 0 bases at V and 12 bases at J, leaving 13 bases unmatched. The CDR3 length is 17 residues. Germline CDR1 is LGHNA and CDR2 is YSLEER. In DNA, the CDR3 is TGCGCCAGCAGCCAAGATGCGGGTACTAGCGGGAGCACTGGGCAGTTCTTC. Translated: CASSQDAGTSGSTGQFF.

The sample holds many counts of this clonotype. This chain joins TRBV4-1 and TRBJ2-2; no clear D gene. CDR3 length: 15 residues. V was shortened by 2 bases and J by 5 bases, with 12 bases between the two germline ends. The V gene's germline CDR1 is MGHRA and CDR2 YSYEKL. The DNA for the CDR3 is TGCGCCAGCAGCCAAAGAAGGGCGGCGACCGGGGAGCTGTTTTTT. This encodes CASSQRRAATGELFF.

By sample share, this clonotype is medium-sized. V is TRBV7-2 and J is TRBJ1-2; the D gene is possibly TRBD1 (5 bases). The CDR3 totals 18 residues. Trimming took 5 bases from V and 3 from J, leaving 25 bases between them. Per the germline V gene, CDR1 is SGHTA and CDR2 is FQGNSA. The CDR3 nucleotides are TGTGCCAGCAGCCCCCCAAGGGGAGGTACACTTCGAGACTATGGCTACACCTTC. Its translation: CASSPPRGGTLRDYGYTF.

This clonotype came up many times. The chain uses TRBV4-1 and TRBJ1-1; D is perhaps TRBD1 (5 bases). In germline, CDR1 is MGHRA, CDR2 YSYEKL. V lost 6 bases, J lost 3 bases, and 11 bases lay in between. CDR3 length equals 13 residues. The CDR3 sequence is CASSIRGDTEAFF. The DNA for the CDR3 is TGCGCCAGCAGTATTAGGGGCGACACTGAAGCTTTCTTT.

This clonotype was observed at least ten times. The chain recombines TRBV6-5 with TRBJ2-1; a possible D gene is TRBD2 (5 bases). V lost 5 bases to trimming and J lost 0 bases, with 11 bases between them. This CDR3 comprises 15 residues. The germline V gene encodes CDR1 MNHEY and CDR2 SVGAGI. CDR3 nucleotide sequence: TGTGCCAGCAGTCTTCGTAGCGACTCCTACAATGAGCAGTTCTTC. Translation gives CASSLRSDSYNEQFF.

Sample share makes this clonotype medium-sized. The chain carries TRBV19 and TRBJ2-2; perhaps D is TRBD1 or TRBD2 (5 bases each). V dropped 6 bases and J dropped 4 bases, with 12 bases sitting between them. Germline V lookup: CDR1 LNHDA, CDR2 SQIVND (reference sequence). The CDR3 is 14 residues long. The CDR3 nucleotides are TGTGCCAGTAGCTTGGGGGTGTTCACCGGGGAGCTGTTTTTT. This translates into CASSLGVFTGELFF.

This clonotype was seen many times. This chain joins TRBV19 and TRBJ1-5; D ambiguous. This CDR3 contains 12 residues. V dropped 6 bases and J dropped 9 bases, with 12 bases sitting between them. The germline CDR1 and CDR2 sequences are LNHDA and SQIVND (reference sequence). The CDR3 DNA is TGTGCCAGTAGCATAAAGGGTGTGCCCCAGCATTTT. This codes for CASSIKGVPQHF.

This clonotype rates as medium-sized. Here the CDR3 DNA reads TGTGCCAGCAGCCAAATTGGGACCACGTTTACGGAAAAACTGTTTTTT. Translating gives CASSQIGTTFTEKLFF. The chain employs TRBV3-1 and TRBJ1-4, with D possibly matching TRBD1 (5 bases). Germline V gives CDR1 LGHDT, CDR2 YNNKEL (reference sequence). Trimming shortened V by 2 bases and J by 8 bases, and 18 bases separated the two germline ends. The CDR3 length is 16 residues.

Here the CDR3 DNA reads TGTGCCAGCAGTTTAAGACCGGGACAGGGATCCTACAATGAGCAGTTCTTC. This codes for CASSLRPGQGSYNEQFF. This chain links TRBV27 with TRBJ2-1; the match to TRBD1 covers 9 bases. V trimming: 2 bases; J trimming: 1 base; junction bases outside the gene matches: 6. Germline loops: CDR1 MNHEY, CDR2 SMNVEV (reference sequence). The CDR3 totals 17 residues.